The present entry profiles one TCR beta chain with its context. Its specific antigen is unknown. One base away there is no much larger clone; base qualities are not given. Systemically healthy Caucasian individuals from Russia, 35 to 50 in total and aged about 6 to 90 years, were included as donors. Each donor gave about 9.2 milliliters of peripheral blood, drawn into EDTA-treated Vacutainer tubes. Ficoll-Paque density-gradient centrifugation was used to isolate PBMCs, with at least 7 million per sample. Trizol reagent was used to extract total RNA from PBMCs, with at least 5.5 micrograms per sample. Naive CD45RAhigh/CD27high T cell percentages were measured by flow cytometry on a PBMC aliquot from every donor. Library preparation employed 5' RACE. TCRdb names Illumina HiSeq 2500 as the instrument used. A second PCR of about 6 to 11 cycles was performed with a sample-barcoded 5' primer and a J-beta primer mix. Each TCR beta cDNA molecule received a unique molecular identifier from a template-switch 5' adaptor carrying 12 random nucleotides. Each sample yielded at least 2.5 million CDR3-containing paired-end reads. The Mint cDNA synthesis kit, primed by a TRBC-specific oligonucleotide, was used to synthesize first-strand cDNA from all RNA. Following uracil-DNA glycosylase treatment, a first 18-cycle PCR with universal primers M1SS and BC2_uni_R was performed on all cDNA. The authors' pipeline ran thus. Each sample was normalized by randomly selecting 1 million high-quality reads, each carrying a distinct molecular identifier. Instead of being binned into consensus sequences, reads that shared molecular identifiers were thrown out. CDR3 identification, clonotype clustering and error correction used MiTCR with a Q25 quality threshold and the strictest error-elimination algorithm. A nonparametric unseen species model using Euler transformation provided a lower-bound estimate of total TCR beta diversity. TCRdb cleaned the public reads at Q25 with fastp, built clones with MiXCR and kept in-frame beta chains. Rows with a matching CDR3 protein are joined into one entry that keeps the most common DNA and genes. These V and J calls are TCRdb output, not the study's own analysis. Here the sample has approximately 960,000 distinct CDR3 sequences; 25% to 30% occur a single time. Of the sample, 10% to 13% falls within the top ten clones.

Its CDR3 holds 13 amino acids, cysteine through phenylalanine. Only the CDR3 DNA stays, 39 bases, in frame from base 1. The germline V end is reduced by 5 bases and the J end by 10 bases; junction bases left unmatched: 8. Reading the germline V gene gives CDR1 KGHDR and CDR2 SFDVKD. The record originates from a study of blood T cells in healthy people across ages (dated by TCRdb to between 2014 and 2017). Study-level background: In model experiments, roughly one uniquely barcoded TCR beta cDNA molecule per two T cells was captured by template switching. The study measured age-related changes in TCR beta repertoire diversity using deep sequencing normalized with unique cDNA molecular identifiers. The donors were split into four age groups: young (average 16 years), middle-aged (around 40), aged (approximately 59) and long-lived (roughly 77). Using the same blood draw, the study looked at two additional independent replicas of 1 million unique cDNA reads for two donors, one aged 18 to 30 and the other aged 80 or older. Findings and caveats that apply to the study as a whole: Estimates of total diversity from one million sequenced T cells were regarded as lower bounds and underestimates. The CMV infection status of donors was not known, potentially confounding age-related changes in expanded clonotypes. Compared with the aged group, the long-lived group had more naive CD4+ T cells, fewer expanded clones and increased TCR diversity, suggesting age selection. A strong correlation was found between observed TCR beta diversity and the percentage of naive T cells measured by flow cytometry. Because profiling used bulk unsorted PBMCs, naive and antigen-experienced compartments could not be compared conclusively. As age increased, observed TCR beta diversity per million T cells dropped in a roughly linear way, and a significant reduction was already evident by age about 36.

A further study also used this sample, focusing on T cells of mothers and their children. As that second study puts it: Donors were nine systemically healthy Caucasian individuals: three mothers and their six children. cDNA synthesis consumed the entire amount of extracted RNA, loaded at about 1.5 ug RNA in each 15 ul reaction. Sample barcodes and 2-4 random nucleotides were added via the M1S primer in the second PCR. Over 9 million TCR beta CDR3 reads came from each mother, compared with some 3 million reads from each child. Thymic selection similarly shapes TCR recombination output in related and unrelated pairs, with minor effect from inherited differences. Normalized repertoire overlap in related mother-child pairs was always slightly higher than in unrelated mother-child pairs, but the difference was never significant. No persistent microchimeric T cell clones were detected, at a sensitivity of approximately 110 clones per million clonotypes. The study used deep NGS to compare TCR beta repertoires of mothers and children, seeking features distinguishing related mother-child pairs from unrelated individuals. On average, the children were roughly 10 +/- 4 years old, while the mothers were about 40 +/- 4 years old. After adapter ligation was performed with NEBNext reagents, the libraries were sequenced on an Illumina HiSeq 2000 with 100+100 nt paired-end reads. To prevent cross-contamination, the mother and child libraries were prepared one month apart and sequenced in separate runs. Each donor had between about 500,000 and 2,100,000 distinct TCR beta clonotypes identified. Naive TCR beta clonotypes were estimated from low-frequency clonotypes matched to each donor's FACS-determined naive share, without sorting.

The clonotype was recovered from a woman in her forties in good health. Sequenced input: blood. The chain is made from TRBV24-1 and TRBJ1-2; TRBD1 lines up with 8 middle nucleotides. The DNA is as follows: TGTGCCACCAGTGGTCAACAGGGGGTGGCCTACACCTTC. The resulting protein is CATSGQQGVAYTF.